This section outlines one T cell receptor (beta chain) sequence together with its context. As yet, its antigen is unknown. PCR primers comprised 60 Vbeta and 13 Jbeta primers. This table comes from immunoSEQ multiplex PCR, and its TCRdb copy is limited to in-frame clones, with some not included. This table holds tens of thousands of clones, around nine tenths found once. This record comes from a study of cytomegalovirus exposure and HLA in healthy donors. Study results and caveats: Among TCR sequences, most were rare, though some public TCRs appeared in many donors.

The germline gives CDR1 SGHRS, CDR2 YFSETQ. This CDR3 comprises 15 residues. With 0 bases clipped from V and 4 bases from J, the junction kept 3 bases outside the gene matches. Sample: PBMCs. This chain joins TRBV5-1 and TRBJ2-2; 7 bases are shared with TRBD1. The TCR originated in a woman under 30 in good health and CMV-seronegative. The CDR3 protein is CASSLESGGTGELFF. CDR3 sequence (DNA): TGCGCCAGCAGCTTGGAGTCAGGGGGCACCGGGGAGCTGTTTTTT.